These T cell receptor beta chains were read from a single sample in a study of blood T cell repertoires in COVID-19. The table came from immunoSEQ multiplex PCR; TCRdb's copy has only in-frame clones and leaves some out. This table has hundreds of thousands of clones, 89% appearing once. The sample consisted of peripheral blood. The receptors stem from a woman between 55 and 75 years old with acute or convalescent COVID-19. CDR3s include the opening cysteine and the closing phenylalanine or tryptophan. Clone size appears in some rows only: once, few, many, or a class for an expanded clone.

clone_size: -
cdr3_length: 14
j_call: TRBJ1-5
v_call: TRBV15
cdr3_aa: CATNPDRGHQPQHF

clone_size: -
cdr3_length: 16
j_call: TRBJ1-5
v_call: TRBV7-9
cdr3_aa: CASSSGQGNSGQPQHF

clone_size: -
cdr3_length: 16
j_call: TRBJ2-7
v_call: TRBV7-8
cdr3_aa: CASSLGGGTAFYEQYF

clone_size: -
cdr3_length: 12
j_call: TRBJ1-2
v_call: TRBV6-2/TRBV6-3
cdr3_aa: CASSHGGGGYTF

clone_size: -
cdr3_length: 14
j_call: TRBJ1-1
v_call: TRBV19
cdr3_aa: CASSIRGHGTEAFF

clone_size: -
cdr3_length: 15
j_call: TRBJ1-2
v_call: TRBV5-5
cdr3_aa: CASGFWLYGNYGYTF

clone_size: -
cdr3_length: 18
j_call: TRBJ2-2
v_call: TRBV4-3
cdr3_aa: CASSQDIGAGQGTGELFF

clone_size: few
cdr3_length: 15
j_call: TRBJ1-4
v_call: TRBV28
cdr3_aa: CASSSQTELNEKLFF

clone_size: -
cdr3_length: 14
j_call: TRBJ2-5
v_call: TRBV24-1
cdr3_aa: CATSALGGDGTQYF

clone_size: -
cdr3_length: 15
j_call: TRBJ1-4
v_call: TRBV4-2
cdr3_aa: CASSQDRGSNEKLFF

clone_size: -
cdr3_length: 12
j_call: TRBJ2-7
v_call: TRBV6-6
cdr3_aa: CASRQGSYEQYF

clone_size: -
cdr3_length: 11
j_call: TRBJ1-2
v_call: TRBV30
cdr3_aa: CAWSNRRGYTF

clone_size: -
cdr3_length: 15
j_call: TRBJ1-5
v_call: TRBV28
cdr3_aa: CASSLLRGGNQPQHF

clone_size: once
cdr3_length: 14
j_call: TRBJ1-2
v_call: TRBV5-1
cdr3_aa: CASSRTDTNYGYTF

clone_size: -
cdr3_length: 13
j_call: TRBJ2-1
v_call: TRBV27
cdr3_aa: CASSLLAYNEQFF

clone_size: -
cdr3_length: 15
j_call: TRBJ1-1
v_call: TRBV7-9
cdr3_aa: CASSLAEVTNTEAFF

clone_size: -
cdr3_length: 10
j_call: TRBJ1-1
v_call: TRBV28
cdr3_aa: CASFRTEAFF